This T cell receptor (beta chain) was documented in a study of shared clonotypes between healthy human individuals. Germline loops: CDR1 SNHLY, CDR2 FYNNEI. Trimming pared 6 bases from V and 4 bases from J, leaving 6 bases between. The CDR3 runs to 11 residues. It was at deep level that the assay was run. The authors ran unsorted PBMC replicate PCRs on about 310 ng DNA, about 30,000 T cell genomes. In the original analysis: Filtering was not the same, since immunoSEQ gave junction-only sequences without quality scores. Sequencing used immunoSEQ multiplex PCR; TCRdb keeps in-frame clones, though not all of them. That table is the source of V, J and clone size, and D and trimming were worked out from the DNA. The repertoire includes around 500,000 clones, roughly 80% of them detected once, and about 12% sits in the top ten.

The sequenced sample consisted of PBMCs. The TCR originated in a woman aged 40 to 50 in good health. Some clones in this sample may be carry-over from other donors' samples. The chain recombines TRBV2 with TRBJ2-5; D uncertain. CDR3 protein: CASSGGETQYF. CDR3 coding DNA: TGTGCCAGCAGCGGTGGAGAGACCCAGTACTTC.